This TCR beta chain was found in a study of T-cell reconstitution after alpha-beta-depleted transplantation in children. Study-wide results and limits: Several hundred expanded graft clones reportedly supplied alpha-beta T cells about two months after transplant. The study traced high day-60 TCRbeta diversity in some patients to surviving recipient T cells and thymic progenitors. At the one-year point after transplant, T-cell counts and TCRbeta diversity were found to come mostly from T cells that had been newly produced.

Comments on this clonotype: Antigen unknown.

The CDR3 runs 14 residues. CDR1 SGHTA and CDR2 FQGNSA come from the germline V gene. The junction had 6 bases not matched to a gene; V was cut back by 3 bases and J by 4 bases. For TCRbeta, the library was prepared with unique molecular identifiers. TCRdb passed the PCR reads through MiXCR, listing each CDR3 protein once. This sample has a few hundred thousand distinct CDR3 sequences, with about 16% found just once. The sequence was obtained from a boy under three years old who had a stem cell transplant for Wiskott-Aldrich syndrome, so the T cells may come from the graft donor. V is TRBV7-2 and J is TRBJ2-7, with 7 nucleotides matching TRBD2. The sequences come from PBMCs, mostly from graft donor cells, collected 360 days after TCRalphabeta/CD19-depleted stem cell transplant. DNA of the CDR3: TGTGCCAGCAGCTTTACGGCGGGAGTGTACGAGCAGTACTTC. Its protein is CASSFTAGVYEQYF. The entire variable domain, with the rest obtained from reference TRBV7-2 and TRBJ2-7, is as follows: GAGVSQSPSNKVTEKGKDVELRCDPISGHTALYWYRQSLGQGLEFLIYFQGNSAPDKSGLPSDRFSAERTGGSVSTLTIQRTQQEDSAVYLCASSFTAGVYEQYFGPGTRLTVT.